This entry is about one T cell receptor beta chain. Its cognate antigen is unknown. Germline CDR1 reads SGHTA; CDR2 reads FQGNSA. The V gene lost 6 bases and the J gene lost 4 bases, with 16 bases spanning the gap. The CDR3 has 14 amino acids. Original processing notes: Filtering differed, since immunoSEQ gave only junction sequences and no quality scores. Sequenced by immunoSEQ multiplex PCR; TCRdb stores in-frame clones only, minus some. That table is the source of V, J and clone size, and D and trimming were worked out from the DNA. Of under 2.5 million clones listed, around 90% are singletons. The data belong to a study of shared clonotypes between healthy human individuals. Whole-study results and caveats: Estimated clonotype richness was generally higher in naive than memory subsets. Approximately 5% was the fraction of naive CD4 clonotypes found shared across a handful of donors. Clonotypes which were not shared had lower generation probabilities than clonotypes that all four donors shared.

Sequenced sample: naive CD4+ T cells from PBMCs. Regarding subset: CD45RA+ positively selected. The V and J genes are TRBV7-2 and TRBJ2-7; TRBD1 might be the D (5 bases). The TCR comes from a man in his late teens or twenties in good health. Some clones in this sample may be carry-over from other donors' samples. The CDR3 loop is CASSLTGANYEQYF. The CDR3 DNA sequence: TGTGCCAGCAGTTTGACTGGGGCTAATTACGAGCAGTACTTC.